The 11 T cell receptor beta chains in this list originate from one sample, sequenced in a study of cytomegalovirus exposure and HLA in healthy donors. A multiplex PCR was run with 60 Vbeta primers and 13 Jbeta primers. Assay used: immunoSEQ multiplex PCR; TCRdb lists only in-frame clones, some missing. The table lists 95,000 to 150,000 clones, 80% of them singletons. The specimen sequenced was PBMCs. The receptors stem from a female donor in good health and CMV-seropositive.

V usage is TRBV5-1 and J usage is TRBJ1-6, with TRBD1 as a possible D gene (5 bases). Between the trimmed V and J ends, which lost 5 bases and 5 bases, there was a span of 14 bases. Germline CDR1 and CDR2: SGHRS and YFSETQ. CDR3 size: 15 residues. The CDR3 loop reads CASRIAQVNNSPLHF. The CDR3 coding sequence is TGCGCCAGCAGAATCGCACAGGTTAATAATTCACCCCTCCACTTT.

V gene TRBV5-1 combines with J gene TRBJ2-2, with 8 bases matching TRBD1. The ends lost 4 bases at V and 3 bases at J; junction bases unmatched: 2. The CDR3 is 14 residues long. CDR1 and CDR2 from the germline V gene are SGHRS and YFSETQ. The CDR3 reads CASSPTGDTGELFF. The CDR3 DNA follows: TGCGCCAGCAGCCCGACAGGGGACACCGGGGAGCTGTTTTTT.

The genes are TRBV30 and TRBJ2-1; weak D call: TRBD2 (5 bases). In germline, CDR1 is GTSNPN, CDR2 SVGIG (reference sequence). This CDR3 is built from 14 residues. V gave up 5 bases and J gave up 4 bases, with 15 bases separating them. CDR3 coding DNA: TGTGCCTGGGAGGGCTGGACCATTTACAATGAGCAGTTCTTC. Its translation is CAWEGWTIYNEQFF. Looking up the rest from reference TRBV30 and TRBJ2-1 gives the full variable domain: SQTIHQWPATLVQPVGSPLSLECTVEGTSNPNLYWYRQAAGRGLQLLFYSVGIGQISSEVPQNLSASRPQDRQFILSSKKLLLSDSGFYLCAWEGWTIYNEQFFGPGTRLTVL.

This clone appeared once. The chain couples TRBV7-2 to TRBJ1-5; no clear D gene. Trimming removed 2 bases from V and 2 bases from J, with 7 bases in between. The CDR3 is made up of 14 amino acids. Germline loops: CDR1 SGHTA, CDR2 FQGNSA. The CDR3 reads CASSLQDGNQPQHF. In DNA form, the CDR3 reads TGTGCCAGCAGCTTACAGGATGGCAATCAGCCCCAGCATTTT.

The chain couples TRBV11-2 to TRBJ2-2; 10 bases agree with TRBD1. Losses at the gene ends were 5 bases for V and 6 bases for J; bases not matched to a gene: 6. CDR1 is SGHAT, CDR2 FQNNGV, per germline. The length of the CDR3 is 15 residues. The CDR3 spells CASSQGQGSPGELFF. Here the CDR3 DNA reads TGTGCCAGCAGCCAGGGACAGGGGTCTCCCGGGGAGCTGTTTTTT.

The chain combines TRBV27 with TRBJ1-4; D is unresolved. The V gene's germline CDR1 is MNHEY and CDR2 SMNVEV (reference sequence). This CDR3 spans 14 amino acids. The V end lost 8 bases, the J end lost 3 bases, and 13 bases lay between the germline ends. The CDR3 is CASGPSLSNEKLFF. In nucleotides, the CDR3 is TGTGCCAGCGGGCCAAGCCTATCTAATGAAAAACTGTTTTTT.

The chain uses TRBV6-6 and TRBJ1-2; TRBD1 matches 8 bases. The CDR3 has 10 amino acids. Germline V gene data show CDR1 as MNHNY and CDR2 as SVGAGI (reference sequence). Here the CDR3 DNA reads TGTGTGACAGGGGCCTATGGCTACACCTTC. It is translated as CVTGAYGYTF.

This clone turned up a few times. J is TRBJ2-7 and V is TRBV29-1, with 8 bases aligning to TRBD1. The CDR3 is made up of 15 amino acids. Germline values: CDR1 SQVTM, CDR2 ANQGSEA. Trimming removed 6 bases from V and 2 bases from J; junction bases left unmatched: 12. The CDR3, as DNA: TGCAGCGTGAAAGACACCGGGACAGGCACCTACGAGCAGTACTTC. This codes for CSVKDTGTGTYEQYF.

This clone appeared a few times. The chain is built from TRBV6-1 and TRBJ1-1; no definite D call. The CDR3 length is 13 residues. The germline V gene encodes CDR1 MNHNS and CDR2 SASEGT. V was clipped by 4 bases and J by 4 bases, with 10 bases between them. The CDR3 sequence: CASSVPGSTEAFF. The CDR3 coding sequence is TGTGCCAGCAGTGTCCCAGGATCCACTGAAGCTTTCTTT.

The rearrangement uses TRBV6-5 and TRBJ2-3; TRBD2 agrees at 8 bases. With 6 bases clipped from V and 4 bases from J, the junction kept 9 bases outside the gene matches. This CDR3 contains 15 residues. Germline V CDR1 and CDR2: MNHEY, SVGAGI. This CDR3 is CASSLGGGGADTQYF. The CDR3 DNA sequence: TGTGCCAGCAGCCTCGGGGGGGGAGGAGCAGATACGCAGTATTTT.

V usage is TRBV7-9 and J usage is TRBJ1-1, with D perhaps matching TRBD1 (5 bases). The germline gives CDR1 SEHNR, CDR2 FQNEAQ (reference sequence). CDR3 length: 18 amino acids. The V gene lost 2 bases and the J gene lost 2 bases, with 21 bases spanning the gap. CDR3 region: CASSLRKWTLGINTEAFF. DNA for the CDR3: TGTGCCAGCAGCTTAAGAAAGTGGACATTGGGCATCAACACTGAAGCTTTCTTT.